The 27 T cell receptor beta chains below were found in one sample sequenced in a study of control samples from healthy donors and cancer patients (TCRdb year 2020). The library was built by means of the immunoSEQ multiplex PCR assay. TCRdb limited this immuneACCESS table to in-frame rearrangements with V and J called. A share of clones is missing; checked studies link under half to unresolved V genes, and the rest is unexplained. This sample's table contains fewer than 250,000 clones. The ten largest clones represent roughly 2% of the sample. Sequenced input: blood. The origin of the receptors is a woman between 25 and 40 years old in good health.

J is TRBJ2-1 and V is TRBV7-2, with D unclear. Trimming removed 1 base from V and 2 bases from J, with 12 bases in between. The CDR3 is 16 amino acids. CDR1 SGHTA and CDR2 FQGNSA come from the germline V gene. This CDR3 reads CASSLGYLWPYNEQFF. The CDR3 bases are TGTGCCAGCAGCTTAGGTTATTTATGGCCCTACAATGAGCAGTTCTTC. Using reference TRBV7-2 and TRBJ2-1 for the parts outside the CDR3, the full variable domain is GAGVSQSPSNKVTEKGKDVELRCDPISGHTALYWYRQSLGQGLEFLIYFQGNSAPDKSGLPSDRFSAERTGGSVSTLTIQRTQQEDSAVYLCASSLGYLWPYNEQFFGPGTRLTVL.

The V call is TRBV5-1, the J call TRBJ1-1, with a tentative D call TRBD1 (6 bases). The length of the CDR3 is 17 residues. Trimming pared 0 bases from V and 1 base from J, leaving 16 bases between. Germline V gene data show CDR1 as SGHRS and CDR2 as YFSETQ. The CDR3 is CASSLAAQGIENTEAFF. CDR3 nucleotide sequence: TGCGCCAGCAGCTTGGCCGCTCAGGGGATCGAGAACACTGAAGCTTTCTTT.

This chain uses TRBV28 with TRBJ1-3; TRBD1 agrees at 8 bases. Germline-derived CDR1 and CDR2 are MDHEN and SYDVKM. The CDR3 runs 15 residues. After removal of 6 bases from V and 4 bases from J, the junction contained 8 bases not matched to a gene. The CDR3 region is CASSNQGAIGNTIYF. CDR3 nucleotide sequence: TGTGCCAGCAGCAATCAGGGGGCGATAGGAAACACCATATATTTT. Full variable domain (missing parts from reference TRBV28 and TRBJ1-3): DVKVTQSSRYLVKRTGEKVFLECVQDMDHENMFWYRQDPGLGLRLIYFSYDVKMKEKGDIPEGYSVSREKKERFSLILESASTNQTSMYLCASSNQGAIGNTIYFGEGSWLTVV.

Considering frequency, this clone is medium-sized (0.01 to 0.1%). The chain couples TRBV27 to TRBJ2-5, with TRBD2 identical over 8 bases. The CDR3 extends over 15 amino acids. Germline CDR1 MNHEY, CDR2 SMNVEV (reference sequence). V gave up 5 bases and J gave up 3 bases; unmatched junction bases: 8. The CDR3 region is CASSALTSAKETQYF. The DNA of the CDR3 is TGTGCCAGCAGTGCGCTGACTAGCGCCAAAGAGACCCAGTACTTC.

For the CDR3, the DNA is TGCGCCAGCAGTGCGGCAGGGCCCTACGAGCAGTACTTC. Encoded protein: CASSAAGPYEQYF. The rearrangement uses TRBV10-1 and TRBJ2-7, with D perhaps TRBD1 (5 bases). The CDR3 sequence is 13 residues long. The ends were cut back, 4 bases at V and 2 bases at J, with 9 bases in the middle. Per germline, CDR1 WNHNN and CDR2 SYGVQD (reference sequence).

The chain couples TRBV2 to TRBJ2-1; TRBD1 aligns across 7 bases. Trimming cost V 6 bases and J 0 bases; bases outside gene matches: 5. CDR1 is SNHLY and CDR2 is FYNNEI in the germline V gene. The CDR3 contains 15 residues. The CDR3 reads CASRVGDSSYNEQFF. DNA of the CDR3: TGTGCCAGCAGGGTCGGGGACAGCTCCTACAATGAGCAGTTCTTC. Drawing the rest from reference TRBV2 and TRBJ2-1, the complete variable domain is EPEVTQTPSHQVTQMGQEVILRCVPISNHLYFYWYRQILGQKVEFLVSFYNNEISEKSEIFDDQFSVERPDGSNFTLKIRSTKLEDSAMYFCASRVGDSSYNEQFFGPGTRLTVL.

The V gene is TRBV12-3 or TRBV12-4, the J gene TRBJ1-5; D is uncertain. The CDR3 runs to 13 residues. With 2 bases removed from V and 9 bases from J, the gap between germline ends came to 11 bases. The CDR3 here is CASSLRTSGPQHF. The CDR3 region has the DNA TGTGCCAGCAGTTTAAGGACCTCAGGGCCCCAGCATTTT.

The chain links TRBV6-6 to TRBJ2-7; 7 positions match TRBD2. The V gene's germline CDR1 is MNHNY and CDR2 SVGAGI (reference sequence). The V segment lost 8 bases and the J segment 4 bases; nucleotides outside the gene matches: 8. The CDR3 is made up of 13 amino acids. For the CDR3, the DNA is TGTGCCAGCGGCTACGGGACTATTTACGAGCAGTACTTC. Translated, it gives CASGYGTIYEQYF.

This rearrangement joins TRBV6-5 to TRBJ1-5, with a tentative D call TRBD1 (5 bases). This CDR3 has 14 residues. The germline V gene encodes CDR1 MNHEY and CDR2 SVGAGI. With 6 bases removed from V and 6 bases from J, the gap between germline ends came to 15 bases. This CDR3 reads CASSPGPVGQPQHF. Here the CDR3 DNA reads TGTGCCAGCAGCCCGGGGCCGGTGGGTCAGCCCCAGCATTTT.

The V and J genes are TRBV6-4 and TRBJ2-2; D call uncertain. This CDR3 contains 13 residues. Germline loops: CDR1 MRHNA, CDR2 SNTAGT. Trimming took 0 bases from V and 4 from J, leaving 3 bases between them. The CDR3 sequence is CASSDSATGELFF. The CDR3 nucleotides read TGTGCCAGCAGTGACTCGGCCACCGGGGAGCTGTTTTTT.

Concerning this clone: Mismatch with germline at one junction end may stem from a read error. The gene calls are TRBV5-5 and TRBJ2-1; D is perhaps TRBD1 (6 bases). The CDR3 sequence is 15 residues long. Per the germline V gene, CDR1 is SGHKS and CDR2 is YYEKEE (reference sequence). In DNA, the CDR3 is TGTGCCAGCAGCTTGGAACCGGGACATTACAGTGAGCAGTTCTTC. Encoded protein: CASSLEPGHYSEQFF.

CDR3 DNA: TGCGCCAGCAGCCTCGGACAGGGTAACTATGGCTACACCTTC. Its protein product is CASSLGQGNYGYTF. The V and J genes are TRBV4-3 and TRBJ1-2; TRBD1 matches at 8 bases. From germline, CDR1 is LGHNA and CDR2 YSLEER. Germline trimming cut 4 bases from V and 1 base from J; bases unmatched to any gene: 2. CDR3 length: 14 residues.

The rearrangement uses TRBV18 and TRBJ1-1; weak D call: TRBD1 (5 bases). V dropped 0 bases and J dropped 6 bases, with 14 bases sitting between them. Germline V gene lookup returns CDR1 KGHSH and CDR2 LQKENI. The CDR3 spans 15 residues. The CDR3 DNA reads TGTGCCAGCTCACCACCTTCAGGGATGGAGGCTGAAGCTTTCTTT. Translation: CASSPPSGMEAEAFF.

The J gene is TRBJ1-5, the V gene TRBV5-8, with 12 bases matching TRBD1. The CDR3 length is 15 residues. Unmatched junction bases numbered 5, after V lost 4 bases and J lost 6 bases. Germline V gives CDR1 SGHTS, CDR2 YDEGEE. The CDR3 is CASSPGTGGTQPQHF. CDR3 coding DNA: TGTGCCAGCAGCCCCGGGACAGGGGGCACTCAGCCCCAGCATTTT.

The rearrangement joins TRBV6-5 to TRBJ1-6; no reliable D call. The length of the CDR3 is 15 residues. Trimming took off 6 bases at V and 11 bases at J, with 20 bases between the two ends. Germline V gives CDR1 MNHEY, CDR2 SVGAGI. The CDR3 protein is CASSNSGRQETPLHF. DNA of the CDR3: TGTGCCAGCAGCAATTCCGGGAGACAAGAGACACCCCTCCACTTT.

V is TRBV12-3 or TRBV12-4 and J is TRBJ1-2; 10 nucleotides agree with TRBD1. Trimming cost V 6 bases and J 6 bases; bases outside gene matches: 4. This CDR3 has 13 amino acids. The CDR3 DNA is TGTGCCAGCAGCCGGGACAGGGGTCATGGCTACACCTTC. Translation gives CASSRDRGHGYTF.

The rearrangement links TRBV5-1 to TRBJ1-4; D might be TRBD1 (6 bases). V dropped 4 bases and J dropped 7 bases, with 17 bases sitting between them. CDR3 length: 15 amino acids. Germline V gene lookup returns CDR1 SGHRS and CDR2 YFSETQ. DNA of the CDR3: TGCGCCAGCAGCCCCCTCCCTGGAGGGGGTGAAAAACTGTTTTTT. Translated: CASSPLPGGGEKLFF.

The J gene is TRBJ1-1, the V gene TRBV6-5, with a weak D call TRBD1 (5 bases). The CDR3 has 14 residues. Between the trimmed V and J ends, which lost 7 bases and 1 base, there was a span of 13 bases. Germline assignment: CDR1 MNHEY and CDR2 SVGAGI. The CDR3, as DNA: TGTGCCAGCATCAGAGGGGCAGGGAACACTGAAGCTTTCTTT. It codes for CASIRGAGNTEAFF.

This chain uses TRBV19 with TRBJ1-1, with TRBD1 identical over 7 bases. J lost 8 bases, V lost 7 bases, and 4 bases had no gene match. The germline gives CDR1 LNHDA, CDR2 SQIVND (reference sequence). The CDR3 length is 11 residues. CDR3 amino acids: CASKQGFEAFF. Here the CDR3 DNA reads TGTGCCAGTAAACAGGGGTTCGAAGCTTTCTTT.

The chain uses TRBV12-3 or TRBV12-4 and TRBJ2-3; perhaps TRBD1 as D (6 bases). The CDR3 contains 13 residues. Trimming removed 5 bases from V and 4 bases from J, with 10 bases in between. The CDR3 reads CASSPGAPDTQYF. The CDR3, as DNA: TGTGCCAGCAGTCCAGGGGCTCCAGATACGCAGTATTTT.

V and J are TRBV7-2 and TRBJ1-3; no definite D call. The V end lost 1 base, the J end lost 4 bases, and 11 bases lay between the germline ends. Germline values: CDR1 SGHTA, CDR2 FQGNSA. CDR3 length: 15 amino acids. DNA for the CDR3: TGTGCCAGCAGCTTAGAGAGGAGGGCGGGAAACACCATATATTTT. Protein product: CASSLERRAGNTIYF.

The CDR3 sequence is CASIPWGSGNTIYF. CDR3 in DNA: TGTGCCAGCATCCCTTGGGGGTCCGGAAACACCATATATTTT. V is TRBV6-2 or TRBV6-3 and J is TRBJ1-3; D might be TRBD1 (5 bases). With 7 bases removed from V and 4 bases from J, the gap between germline ends came to 14 bases. CDR1 and CDR2 from the germline V gene are MNHEY and SVGEGT. The CDR3 length is 14 residues.

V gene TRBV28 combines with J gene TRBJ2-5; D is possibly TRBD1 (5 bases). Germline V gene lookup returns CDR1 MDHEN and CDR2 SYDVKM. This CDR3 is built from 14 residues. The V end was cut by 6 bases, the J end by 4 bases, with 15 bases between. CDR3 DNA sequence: TGTGCCAGCAGAATTCAGGGATCCCCAGAGACCCAGTACTTC. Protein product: CASRIQGSPETQYF.

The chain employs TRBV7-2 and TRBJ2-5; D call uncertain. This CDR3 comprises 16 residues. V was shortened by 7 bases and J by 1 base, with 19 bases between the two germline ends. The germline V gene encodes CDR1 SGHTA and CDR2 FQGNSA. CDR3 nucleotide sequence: TGTGCCAGCAACAAGGGTCCCATGGGATTCCAAGAGACCCAGTACTTC. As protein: CASNKGPMGFQETQYF. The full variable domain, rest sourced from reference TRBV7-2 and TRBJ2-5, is GAGVSQSPSNKVTEKGKDVELRCDPISGHTALYWYRQSLGQGLEFLIYFQGNSAPDKSGLPSDRFSAERTGGSVSTLTIQRTQQEDSAVYLCASNKGPMGFQETQYFGPGTRLLVL.

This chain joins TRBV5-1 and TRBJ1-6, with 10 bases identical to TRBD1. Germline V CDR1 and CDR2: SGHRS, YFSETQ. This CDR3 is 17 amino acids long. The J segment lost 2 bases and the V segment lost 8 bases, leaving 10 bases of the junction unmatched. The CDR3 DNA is TGCGCCAGATTTCCGACAGGGGGCATGCCCTATAATTCACCCCTCCACTTT. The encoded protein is CARFPTGGMPYNSPLHF. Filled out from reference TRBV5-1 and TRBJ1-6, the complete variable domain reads KAGVTQTPRYLIKTRGQQVTLSCSPISGHRSVSWYQQTPGQGLQFLFEYFSETQRNKGNFPGRFSGRQFSNSRSEMNVSTLELGDSALYLCARFPTGGMPYNSPLHFGNGTRLTVT.

The CDR3 region is CASSLLKQGTEAFF. The CDR3 DNA follows: TGTGCCAGCAGTTTACTTAAACAGGGCACTGAAGCTTTCTTT. This rearrangement joins TRBV28 to TRBJ1-1; D possibly corresponds to TRBD1 (6 bases). V was cut by 2 bases and J by 4 bases, with 11 bases left in between. Germline V gene data show CDR1 as MDHEN and CDR2 as SYDVKM. The CDR3 has 14 amino acids.

This CDR3 reads CASSYRPLQPQHF. Written as DNA, the CDR3 is TGTGCCAGCAGTTACCGGCCGTTGCAGCCCCAGCATTTT. The chain couples TRBV6-5 to TRBJ1-5; no definite D call. This CDR3 region has 13 residues. Germline CDR1 reads MNHEY; CDR2 reads SVGAGI. V was cut by 2 bases and J by 7 bases, with 9 bases left in between.